A single sample gave rise to the 18 T cell receptor beta chains below, sequenced in a study of cytomegalovirus exposure and HLA in healthy donors. Primers included in the PCR were 60 Vbeta and 13 Jbeta primers. Sequencing was performed with immunoSEQ multiplex PCR; in TCRdb, only in-frame clones are kept and a portion is missing. The table includes 220,000 or so clones, 60% to 80% detected once. Sequenced input: PBMCs. The receptor set was obtained from a male donor in good health and CMV-seronegative.

The genes are TRBV5-1 and TRBJ1-2, with D perhaps matching TRBD1 (6 bases). V was shortened by 5 bases and J by 4 bases, with 18 bases between the two germline ends. The germline CDR1 and CDR2 sequences are SGHRS and YFSETQ. The CDR3 covers 15 residues. The CDR3 nucleotides are TGCGCCAGCAGGTTAAGGACAGATCAGAGCTATGGCTACACCTTC. Translated: CASRLRTDQSYGYTF.

The J gene is TRBJ2-7, the V gene TRBV29-1; D remains ambiguous. With 1 base removed from V and 4 bases from J, the gap between germline ends came to 11 bases. CDR1 is SQVTM and CDR2 is ANQGSEA in the germline V gene. The CDR3 totals 13 residues. The CDR3 loop reads CSVEVGRLYEQYF. In DNA, the CDR3 is TGCAGCGTTGAAGTCGGTCGGTTGTACGAGCAGTACTTC.

The chain joins TRBV11-2 to TRBJ1-2; 7 positions match TRBD1. The CDR3 runs to 14 residues. From germline, CDR1 is SGHAT and CDR2 FQNNGV. Trimming at V came to 5 bases and at J to 4 bases, leaving 7 bases not matched to a gene. CDR3 DNA: TGTGCCAGCAGCGCCAGGGGGGACGGCTATGGCTACACCTTC. It translates to CASSARGDGYGYTF.

The V gene is TRBV5-1, the J gene TRBJ2-7, with 8 bases identical to TRBD1. The CDR3 is 16 amino acids. The V and J ends lost 5 bases and 4 bases, in that order; junction bases with no gene match: 14. Germline CDR1 and CDR2: SGHRS and YFSETQ. CDR3 sequence: CASRFGGVDREYEQYF. The DNA for the CDR3 is TGCGCCAGCAGATTTGGAGGTGTGGACAGGGAATACGAGCAGTACTTC.

This sequence joins TRBV13 and TRBJ1-4; D ambiguous. CDR1 and CDR2 (germline): PRHDT, FYEKMQ (reference sequence). This CDR3 is 15 amino acids long. V was trimmed by 5 bases and J by 0 bases, leaving 10 bases between them. CDR3 coding DNA: TGTGCCAGCAGCGCTCCCGGGACAACTAATGAAAAACTGTTTTTT. Amino acids: CASSAPGTTNEKLFF.

V usage is TRBV30 and J usage is TRBJ2-7; D call uncertain. This CDR3 is built from 11 residues. V was cut by 4 bases and J by 7 bases, with 11 bases left in between. From germline, CDR1 is GTSNPN and CDR2 SVGIG (reference sequence). The CDR3 is CAWKWAGEQYF. CDR3 nucleotides: TGTGCCTGGAAATGGGCTGGGGAGCAGTACTTC. The entire variable domain, with the rest obtained from reference TRBV30 and TRBJ2-7, is as follows: SQTIHQWPATLVQPVGSPLSLECTVEGTSNPNLYWYRQAAGRGLQLLFYSVGIGQISSEVPQNLSASRPQDRQFILSSKKLLLSDSGFYLCAWKWAGEQYFGPGTRLTVT.

The chain joins TRBV30 to TRBJ1-4; TRBD1 is a possible D gene (5 bases). The CDR3 has 16 amino acids. Per the germline V gene, CDR1 is GTSNPN and CDR2 is SVGIG (reference sequence). Between the trimmed V and J ends, which lost 0 bases and 0 bases, there was a span of 11 bases. The CDR3 DNA is TGTGCCTGGAGTGTAGGGGCAGCCGCAACTAATGAAAAACTGTTTTTT. The encoded protein is CAWSVGAAATNEKLFF.

The rearrangement joins TRBV20-1 to TRBJ2-1; D call uncertain. CDR3 length: 10 amino acids. From germline, CDR1 is DFQATT and CDR2 SNEGSKA (reference sequence). Trimming left V 6 bases short and J 4 bases short, with 4 bases between. CDR3 amino acids: CSAPYNEQFF. CDR3 nucleotide sequence: TGCAGTGCCCCATACAATGAGCAGTTCTTC.

This chain uses TRBV30 with TRBJ2-7; D is perhaps TRBD1 (6 bases). CDR1 and CDR2 from the germline V gene are GTSNPN and SVGIG (reference sequence). CDR3 length: 12 amino acids. The V end lost 8 bases, the J end lost 3 bases, and 14 bases lay between the germline ends. CDR3 bases: TGTGCCATTAGTGGGGGACACTACGAGCAGTACTTC. Its protein product is CAISGGHYEQYF.

In DNA, the CDR3 is TGTGCCAGCAGCTTAGGTCGGTTGAGAGACAGGCCCTCTGGAAACACCATATATTTT. This translates into CASSLGRLRDRPSGNTIYF. The chain is built from TRBV7-6 and TRBJ1-3; D might be TRBD1 (6 bases). This CDR3 region has 19 residues. Trimming took off 1 base at V and 0 bases at J, with 19 bases between the two ends. Germline V gene lookup returns CDR1 SGHVS and CDR2 FNYEAQ.

The chain has TRBV6-1 and TRBJ2-1; 10 bases match TRBD2. The ends lost 0 bases at V and 7 bases at J; junction bases unmatched: 12. The germline gives CDR1 MNHNS, CDR2 SASEGT. The CDR3 spans 18 residues. The CDR3 sequence: CASSEALRGLAGANEQFF. DNA of the CDR3: TGTGCCAGCAGTGAAGCGCTTCGAGGGCTAGCGGGAGCGAATGAGCAGTTCTTC.

The V gene is TRBV27, the J gene TRBJ1-5; D perhaps matches TRBD1 (6 bases). The CDR3 sequence is 15 residues long. Germline V gives CDR1 MNHEY, CDR2 SMNVEV (reference sequence). The V gene lost 10 bases and the J gene lost 1 base, with 17 bases spanning the gap. The CDR3 is CATRPQGGSNQPQHF. The CDR3 bases are TGTGCCACCAGACCACAGGGAGGGAGCAATCAGCCCCAGCATTTT.

V usage is TRBV28 and J usage is TRBJ2-5; TRBD2 is a possible D gene (7 bases). The J call may be incorrect, as the DNA end agrees better with TRBJ2-7. The CDR3 extends over 15 amino acids. The germline V gene encodes CDR1 MDHEN and CDR2 SYDVKM. DNA of the CDR3: TGTGCCAGCAGTTTAAGGGGGAGGGCCTCCTACGAGCAGTACTTC. This translates into CASSLRGRASYEQYF.

The rearrangement links TRBV7-2 to TRBJ2-1; the match to TRBD2 covers 9 bases. The CDR3 consists of 15 residues. In germline, CDR1 is SGHTA, CDR2 FQGNSA. With 3 bases clipped from V and 1 base from J, the junction kept 1 base outside the gene matches. The CDR3 nucleotides are TGTGCCAGCAGCTTTAGCGGGAGTTCCTACAATGAGCAGTTCTTC. It encodes CASSFSGSSYNEQFF.

The J gene is TRBJ1-6, the V gene TRBV18; D not resolved. With 1 base removed from V and 4 bases from J, the gap between germline ends came to 8 bases. The CDR3 has 15 residues. Germline CDR1 reads KGHSH; CDR2 reads LQKENI. The chain's CDR3 is CASSPQEQYNSPLHF. The CDR3 DNA sequence: TGTGCCAGCTCACCACAGGAACAGTATAATTCACCCCTCCACTTT.

The chain has TRBV5-8 and TRBJ2-3; D is possibly TRBD2 (5 bases). Germline V gives CDR1 SGHTS, CDR2 YDEGEE. This CDR3 has 15 residues. V was trimmed by 0 bases and J by 0 bases, leaving 8 bases between them. The CDR3 DNA reads as TGTGCCAGCAGCTTGGGCAGGACTAGCACAGATACGCAGTATTTT. Protein sequence: CASSLGRTSTDTQYF.

This clone was picked up one time. The chain joins TRBV7-9 to TRBJ2-1; D possibly corresponds to TRBD2 (5 bases). Looked up from germline, CDR1 is SEHNR and CDR2 is FQNEAQ (reference sequence). The CDR3 covers 15 residues. The V end was cut by 5 bases, the J end by 7 bases, with 18 bases between. CDR3 sequence reads: CASSTWSRTGNEQFF. The DNA of the CDR3 is TGTGCCAGCAGCACCTGGTCGAGGACGGGGAATGAGCAGTTCTTC.

The rearrangement links TRBV19 to TRBJ1-5; TRBD1 matches 7 bases. The CDR3 totals 12 residues. Germline loops: CDR1 LNHDA, CDR2 SQIVND (reference sequence). The V gene end was trimmed by 8 bases and the J gene end by 5 bases; junction bases not matched to a gene: 3. The DNA for the CDR3 is TGTGCCAGTGGCCAGGGGGATCAGCCCCAGCATTTT. It specifies CASGQGDQPQHF.